The 11 T cell receptor beta chains in this list originate from one sample, sequenced in a study of radiotherapy plus CTLA-4 blockade in lung cancer. Generated by immunoSEQ multiplex PCR, the TCRdb table keeps only in-frame clones and is missing some. The table records roughly 24,000 clones, approximately 77% of them present only once. The sequencing used peripheral blood, collected from a patient treated with radiotherapy plus ipilimumab. All receptors come from a human donor with non-small cell lung cancer that progressed on radiotherapy plus ipilimumab.

The table lists this clone with a count of one. This chain joins TRBV5-1 and TRBJ2-7; tentative D call: TRBD1 (6 bases). The CDR3 sequence is 15 residues long. Per germline, CDR1 SGHRS and CDR2 YFSETQ. The ends were cut back, 2 bases at V and 5 bases at J, with 17 bases in the middle. The CDR3 reads CASSLRTGIGNEQYF. CDR3 DNA: TGCGCCAGCAGCTTAAGAACAGGGATCGGGAACGAGCAGTACTTC.

The chain recombines TRBV27 with TRBJ1-2; D gene unclear. V was trimmed by 5 bases and J by 4 bases, leaving 8 bases between them. The CDR3 is made up of 12 amino acids. The germline CDR1 and CDR2 sequences are MNHEY and SMNVEV (reference sequence). CDR3: CASSMDLYGYTF. In nucleotides, the CDR3 is TGTGCCAGCAGTATGGACCTCTATGGCTACACCTTC.

This clone was recorded only once. The chain employs TRBV6-5 and TRBJ2-7; weak D call: TRBD2 (6 bases). V lost 6 bases, J lost 1 base, and 16 bases lay in between. The CDR3 contains 15 residues. The germline CDR1 and CDR2 sequences are MNHEY and SVGAGI. CDR3 DNA sequence: TGTGCCAGCAGGCAAGAGGCTAGCGTGTCCTACGAGCAGTACTTC. Translating it yields CASRQEASVSYEQYF.

V gene TRBV6-1 combines with J gene TRBJ1-2; D call uncertain. The V gene lost 2 bases and the J gene lost 0 bases, with 13 bases spanning the gap. From germline, CDR1 is MNHNS and CDR2 SASEGT. The length of the CDR3 is 16 residues. This CDR3 is CASSEPGDPANYGYTF. In DNA form, the CDR3 reads TGTGCCAGCAGTGAACCCGGGGATCCAGCTAACTATGGCTACACCTTC.

The CDR3 nucleotides are TGTGCCAGCACTCCGGGACAGTTCAATCAGCCCCAGCATTTT. This codes for CASTPGQFNQPQHF. The chain is built from TRBV6-1 and TRBJ1-5, with 7 nucleotides matching TRBD1. CDR1 and CDR2 (germline): MNHNS, SASEGT. V gave up 7 bases and J gave up 3 bases; unmatched junction bases: 6. The CDR3 spans 14 residues.

V usage is TRBV5-1 and J usage is TRBJ1-2; 7 nucleotides align to TRBD1. The CDR3 loop spans 14 amino acids. V lost 4 bases, J lost 7 bases, and 10 bases stayed unmatched. CDR1 is SGHRS and CDR2 is YFSETQ in the germline V gene. CDR3 nucleotide sequence: TGCGCCAGCAGCGGGCTAAGGGGGCTAGGTGGCTACACCTTC. Translated: CASSGLRGLGGYTF.

This chain connects TRBV5-1 to TRBJ2-1; 10 nucleotides align to TRBD1. The V gene's germline CDR1 is SGHRS and CDR2 YFSETQ. Losses at the gene ends were 0 bases for V and 6 bases for J; bases not matched to a gene: 3. CDR3 length equals 15 residues. Written as DNA, the CDR3 is TGCGCCAGCAGCTTGGTCCGGACAGGGGGCAATGAGCAGTTCTTC. Translated: CASSLVRTGGNEQFF. Using reference TRBV5-1 and TRBJ2-1 for the parts outside the CDR3, the full variable domain is KAGVTQTPRYLIKTRGQQVTLSCSPISGHRSVSWYQQTPGQGLQFLFEYFSETQRNKGNFPGRFSGRQFSNSRSEMNVSTLELGDSALYLCASSLVRTGGNEQFFGPGTRLTVL.

The rearrangement uses TRBV27 and TRBJ1-1; TRBD1 aligns across 9 bases. Germline V gives CDR1 MNHEY, CDR2 SMNVEV (reference sequence). CDR3 length: 15 amino acids. The junction had 6 bases not matched to a gene; V was cut back by 4 bases and J by 3 bases. CDR3 in DNA: TGTGCCAGCAGTTGGGGACAGGGATTATACACTGAAGCTTTCTTT. Amino acids: CASSWGQGLYTEAFF.

V and J are TRBV2 and TRBJ2-7; D uncertain. The CDR3 has 16 residues. Germline CDR1 and CDR2: SNHLY and FYNNEI. V gave up 2 bases and J gave up 5 bases, with 19 bases separating them. This CDR3 is CASSESVDFPLDEQYF. CDR3 nucleotide sequence: TGTGCCAGCAGTGAAAGCGTAGACTTTCCGTTGGACGAGCAGTACTTC. The complete variable domain, with remaining parts taken from reference TRBV2 and TRBJ2-7, reads EPEVTQTPSHQVTQMGQEVILRCVPISNHLYFYWYRQILGQKVEFLVSFYNNEISEKSEIFDDQFSVERPDGSNFTLKIRSTKLEDSAMYFCASSESVDFPLDEQYFGPGTRLTVT.

This clone has more than one count but fewer than ten. The chain employs TRBV14 and TRBJ2-7, with D uncertain. Germline V gene lookup returns CDR1 SGHDN and CDR2 FVKESK. CDR3 length: 13 residues. V was cut by 5 bases and J by 3 bases, with 11 bases left in between. The CDR3 DNA reads as TGTGCCAGCAGCGACACCTTATTCTACGAGCAGTACTTC. Encoded protein: CASSDTLFYEQYF.

The chain employs TRBV27 and TRBJ1-1, with 9 bases matching TRBD1. Germline V CDR1 and CDR2: MNHEY, SMNVEV (reference sequence). Losses at the gene ends were 7 bases for V and 8 bases for J; bases not matched to a gene: 8. The CDR3 runs 13 residues. The chain's CDR3 is CASNPTGGREAFF. Written as DNA, the CDR3 is TGTGCCAGCAACCCGACAGGGGGGAGGGAAGCTTTCTTT.